This T cell receptor beta chain was documented in a study of cytotoxic CD8 clonotypes in ibrutinib-treated CLL. The TCR beta libraries used around 2.2 micrograms of genomic DNA that came from cryopreserved PBMCs. Germline V lookup: CDR1 SGHTA, CDR2 FQGNSA. CDR3 size: 15 residues. The junction had 9 bases not matched to a gene; V was cut back by 5 bases and J by 2 bases. Clones were sequenced by immunoSEQ multiplex PCR, and TCRdb holds only the in-frame ones, with some missing. The repertoire holds over 200,000 clones, over 65% seen once, with around 5.9% in the top ten. Details on this clone: What it recognizes is unknown.

General observations from the study: Public clonotypes, rarely seen, contracted or held steady on treatment. Baseline clonality, higher than in age-matched healthy donors, tracked circulating CD8+ T-cell counts. Sustained-remission and progressing patients' sampling times differed.

This receptor was identified in a human donor with chronic lymphocytic leukemia. V gene TRBV7-2 combines with J gene TRBJ2-7; 7 bases line up with TRBD2. This material consisted of PBMCs, taken after 12 months of ibrutinib treatment. The CDR3 here is CASSPSAGYPYEQYF. The CDR3 nucleotides are TGTGCCAGCAGCCCCTCAGCGGGATACCCCTACGAGCAGTACTTC.